This T cell receptor beta chain was recorded in a study of CD8 T cells in ankylosing spondylitis. Study outcomes and limitations: Matched synovial fluid from ankylosing spondylitis patients was reported to be enriched for disease-linked clones. Made up of about eight highly homologous variants, a TCR beta motif appeared characteristic of ankylosing spondylitis blood. As for the disease-linked clones, they showed a CD8+ phenotype and occurred at relatively low frequencies in peripheral blood.

This clonotype has ten or more counts. The antigen is unknown. Making use of molecular barcodes, quantitative 5'-RACE generated TCR beta libraries. TCRdb passed the 5' RACE reads through MiXCR, listing each CDR3 protein once. In the table there are over 110,000 distinct CDR3 sequences, roughly 8% of which are singletons. Germline CDR1 is MGHDK and CDR2 is SYGVNS. This CDR3 spans 14 amino acids. Trimming took off 6 bases at V and 4 bases at J, with 16 bases between the two ends. The chain has TRBV25-1 and TRBJ2-7; D ambiguous. The source is a male donor with ankylosing spondylitis. The sample was synovial fluid, either unsorted or a sorted T cell fraction (not recorded which). The CDR3 coding sequence is TGTGCCAGCAGGTCTAGTTCTAACCTATACGAGCAGTACTTC. Translating it yields CASRSSSNLYEQYF.